This T cell receptor (beta chain) is drawn from a study of cytomegalovirus exposure and HLA in healthy donors. Notes on the study in general: Among immune exposure information, only CMV serostatus was available. A previous analysis found most TCR beta V segments productive roughly 87% or roughly 30% of the time. When analyzed later, a missense DCLRE1C variant was found to be linked to TCR beta V- and J-gene trimming.

Primers for the PCR totalled 60 Vbeta and 13 Jbeta. Assay: immunoSEQ multiplex PCR; the TCRdb copy retains only in-frame clones and omits some. Its listing shows just over 150,000 clones. Comments on this clone: Its specificity is not known.

The germline CDR1 and CDR2 sequences are ENHRY and SYGVKD. The CDR3 totals 14 residues. The V end lost 4 bases, the J end lost 5 bases, and 14 bases lay between the germline ends. This TCR was recovered from a woman aged 60-75 years in good health and CMV-seronegative. This chain links TRBV10-3 with TRBJ2-5, with a possible D match to TRBD2 (5 bases). Specimen: PBMCs. As DNA, the CDR3 is TGTGCCATCAGTGTGGAACTAGTTATGGAGACCCAGTACTTC. It translates to CAISVELVMETQYF.